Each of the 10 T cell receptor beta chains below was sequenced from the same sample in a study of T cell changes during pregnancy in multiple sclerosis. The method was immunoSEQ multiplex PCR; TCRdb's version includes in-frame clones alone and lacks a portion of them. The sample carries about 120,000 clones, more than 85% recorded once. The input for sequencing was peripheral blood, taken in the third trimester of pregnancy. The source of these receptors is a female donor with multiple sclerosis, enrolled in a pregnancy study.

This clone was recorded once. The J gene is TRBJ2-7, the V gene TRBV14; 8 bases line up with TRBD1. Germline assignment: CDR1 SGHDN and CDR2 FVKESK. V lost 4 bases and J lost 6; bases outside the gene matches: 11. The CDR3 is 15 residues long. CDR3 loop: CASSPRTGLPREQYF. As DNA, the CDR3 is TGTGCCAGCAGCCCTAGGACAGGGCTACCGCGCGAGCAGTACTTC.

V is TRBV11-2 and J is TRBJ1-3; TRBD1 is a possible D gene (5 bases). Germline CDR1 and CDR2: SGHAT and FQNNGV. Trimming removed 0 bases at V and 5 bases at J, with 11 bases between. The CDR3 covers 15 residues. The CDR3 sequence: CASSLDRAGRNTIYF. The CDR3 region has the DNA TGTGCCAGCAGCTTAGATCGGGCAGGGAGAAACACCATATATTTT.

For the CDR3, the DNA is TGTGCCAGCAGCTTAGCCATCCCGGGGGCTGAAGCTTTCTTT. Its translation: CASSLAIPGAEAFF. The J gene is TRBJ1-1, the V gene TRBV11-2; weak D call: TRBD1 (5 bases). The CDR3 covers 14 residues. Trimming pared 1 base from V and 6 bases from J, leaving 12 bases between. Germline V gene sequence: CDR1 SGHAT, CDR2 FQNNGV.

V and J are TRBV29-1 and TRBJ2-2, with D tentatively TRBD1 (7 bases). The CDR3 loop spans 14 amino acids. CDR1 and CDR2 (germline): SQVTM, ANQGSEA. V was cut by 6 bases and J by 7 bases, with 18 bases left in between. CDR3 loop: CSVLMEGAIGELFF. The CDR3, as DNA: TGCAGCGTACTTATGGAGGGGGCAATCGGGGAGCTGTTTTTT.

The CDR3 sequence: CASSSAGLPTEAFF. The DNA for the CDR3 is TGTGCCAGCAGCTCGGCCGGACTGCCTACTGAAGCTTTCTTT. The V gene is TRBV7-9, the J gene TRBJ1-1; D ambiguous. The CDR3 is 14 residues long. Germline V gives CDR1 SEHNR, CDR2 FQNEAQ (reference sequence). V shed 4 bases and J shed 5 bases, with 14 bases lying between them.

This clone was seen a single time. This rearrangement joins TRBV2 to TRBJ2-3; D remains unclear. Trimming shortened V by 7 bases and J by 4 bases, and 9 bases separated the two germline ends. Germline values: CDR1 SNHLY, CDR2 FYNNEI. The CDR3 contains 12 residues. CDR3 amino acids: CASNMGPDTQYF. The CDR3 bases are TGTGCCAGCAACATGGGCCCAGATACGCAGTATTTT.

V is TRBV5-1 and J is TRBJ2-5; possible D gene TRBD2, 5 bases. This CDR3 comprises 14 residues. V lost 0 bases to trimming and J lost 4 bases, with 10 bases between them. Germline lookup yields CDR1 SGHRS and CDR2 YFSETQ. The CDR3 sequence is CASSLAEVGETQYF. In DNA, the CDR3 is TGCGCCAGCAGCTTGGCGGAGGTTGGAGAGACCCAGTACTTC.

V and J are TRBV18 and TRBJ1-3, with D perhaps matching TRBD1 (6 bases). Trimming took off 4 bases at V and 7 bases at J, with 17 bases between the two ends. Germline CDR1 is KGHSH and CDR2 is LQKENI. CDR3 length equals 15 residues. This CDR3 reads CASSRSGGQSNTIYF. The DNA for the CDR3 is TGTGCCAGCTCACGAAGCGGTGGACAGTCCAACACCATATATTTT. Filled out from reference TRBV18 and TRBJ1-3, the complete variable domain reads NAGVMQNPRHLVRRRGQEARLRCSPMKGHSHVYWYRQLPEEGLKFMVYLQKENIIDESGMPKERFSAEFPKEGPSILRIQQVVRGDSAAYFCASSRSGGQSNTIYFGEGSWLTVV.

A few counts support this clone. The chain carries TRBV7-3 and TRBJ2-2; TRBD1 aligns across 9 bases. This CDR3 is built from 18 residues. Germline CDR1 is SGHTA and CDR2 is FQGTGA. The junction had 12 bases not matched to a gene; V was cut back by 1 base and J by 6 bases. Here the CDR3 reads CASSLNSPGTGRAGELFF. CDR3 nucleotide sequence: TGTGCCAGCAGCTTAAATAGTCCCGGGACAGGGAGAGCCGGGGAGCTGTTTTTT.

CDR3 protein: CASRDGPNNQPQHF. CDR3 bases: TGTGCCAGCAGGGATGGGCCTAATAATCAGCCCCAGCATTTT. The chain employs TRBV6-1 and TRBJ1-5; D not resolved. This CDR3 is built from 14 residues. V lost 6 bases, J lost 4 bases, and 13 bases lay in between. Germline CDR1 and CDR2: MNHNS and SASEGT.